This TCR beta chain comes out of a study of control samples from healthy donors and cancer patients. This CDR3 region has 17 residues. Germline V gene data show CDR1 as MDHEN and CDR2 as SYDVKM. Trimming left V 2 bases short and J 1 base short, with 18 bases between. Data came from immunoSEQ multiplex PCR; TCRdb stores just in-frame clones and leaves some out. The sample records 150,000 to 200,000 clones, 70% to 90% being singletons. Sequenced input: blood. The V call is TRBV28, the J call TRBJ2-7, with TRBD2 as a possible D gene (7 bases). The TCR originated in a woman under 40 in good health. The CDR3 sequence is CASSLGVGASGSYEQYF. Here the CDR3 DNA reads TGTGCCAGCAGTTTAGGGGTGGGGGCTAGCGGTTCCTACGAGCAGTACTTC.